A single sample gave rise to the 7 T cell receptor beta chains below, sequenced in a study of OX40 agonist ivuxolimab in advanced cancers. Libraries were prepared by immunoSEQ multiplex PCR; TCRdb keeps only in-frame clonotypes and omits some of them. The table records approximately 92,000 clones, 90% to 96% of them present only once. Sample: CD4+ or CD8+ T cells sorted from blood, taken in a trial of the OX40 agonist ivuxolimab. The receptors originated from an adult with an advanced solid tumor such as melanoma, head and neck, liver or kidney cancer.

The V call is TRBV28, the J call TRBJ1-3; no firm D call. There are 14 residues in the CDR3. The germline gives CDR1 MDHEN, CDR2 SYDVKM. V dropped 6 bases and J dropped 6 bases, with 15 bases sitting between them. The CDR3 DNA is TGTGCCAGCAGCCTAGCGATGGGTGTAAACACCATATATTTT. Its protein is CASSLAMGVNTIYF.

This clone was seen once. The chain is built from TRBV19 and TRBJ1-1, with TRBD1 matching 11 bases. The CDR3 is 16 residues long. CDR1 LNHDA and CDR2 SQIVND come from the germline V gene (reference sequence). Losses at the gene ends were 4 bases for V and 0 bases for J; bases not matched to a gene: 4. CDR3 loop: CASSRRTGGMNTEAFF. The DNA of the CDR3 is TGTGCCAGTAGTAGGAGGACAGGGGGCATGAACACTGAAGCTTTCTTT. Full variable domain (missing parts from reference TRBV19 and TRBJ1-1): DGGITQSPKYLFRKEGQNVTLSCEQNLNHDAMYWYRQDPGQGLRLIYYSQIVNDFQKGDIAEGYSVSREKKESFPLTVTSAQKNPTAFYLCASSRRTGGMNTEAFFGQGTRLTVV.

This clone was detected once. The genes are TRBV28 and TRBJ2-1; D remains unclear. The CDR3 totals 12 residues. Trimming took 3 bases from V and 8 from J, leaving 8 bases between them. Per germline, CDR1 MDHEN and CDR2 SYDVKM. The CDR3 loop is CASSLIADEQFF. CDR3 DNA: TGTGCCAGCAGTTTGATCGCGGATGAGCAGTTCTTC.

V usage is TRBV7-9 and J usage is TRBJ1-1; D not certain. CDR3 length equals 15 residues. The germline V and J ends were trimmed by 3 bases and 2 bases, with 13 bases remaining between them. Germline V gene lookup returns CDR1 SEHNR and CDR2 FQNEAQ (reference sequence). The CDR3 protein is CASSLELGRNTEAFF. The CDR3, as DNA: TGTGCCAGCAGCTTGGAATTGGGGAGAAACACTGAAGCTTTCTTT. The full variable domain, rest sourced from reference TRBV7-9 and TRBJ1-1, is DTGVSQNPRHKITKRGQNVTFRCDPISEHNRLYWYRQTLGQGPEFLTYFQNEAQLEKSRLLSDRFSAERPKGSFSTLEIQRTEQGDSAMYLCASSLELGRNTEAFFGQGTRLTVV.

The J gene is TRBJ1-3, the V gene TRBV4-3; a weak D match, TRBD1 (6 bases). CDR1 is LGHNA and CDR2 is YSLEER in the germline V gene. V lost 4 bases and J 2 bases, leaving 15 bases between the germline ends. The CDR3 has 16 residues. The CDR3 reads CASSLGTGQTGNTIYF. The CDR3, as DNA: TGCGCCAGCAGCCTGGGAACAGGGCAAACTGGAAACACCATATATTTT.

The rearrangement uses TRBV6-6 and TRBJ1-3, with a weak D call TRBD1 (5 bases). CDR1 and CDR2 from the germline V gene are MNHNY and SVGAGI (reference sequence). V lost 6 bases and J lost 8, with 17 bases in between. The CDR3 contains 14 residues. The CDR3 here is CASRSGPGRDTIYF. The CDR3 nucleotides read TGTGCCAGCAGATCGGGACCGGGGAGAGACACCATATATTTT.

This chain connects TRBV4-1 to TRBJ2-2; TRBD2 matches at 7 bases. The CDR3 is 16 amino acids. CDR1 MGHRA and CDR2 YSYEKL come from the germline V gene. Trimming took 3 bases from V and 3 from J; bases not matched to a gene: 7. The CDR3 is CASSHLWEGDTGELFF. The DNA of the CDR3 is TGCGCCAGCAGCCATTTATGGGAGGGTGACACCGGGGAGCTGTTTTTT.